The 9 T cell receptor beta chains below all came from one sample that was sequenced in a study of blood T cell repertoires in COVID-19. Libraries were prepared by immunoSEQ multiplex PCR; TCRdb keeps only in-frame clonotypes and omits some of them. The table records under 300,000 clones, 86% of them present only once. The source material was peripheral blood. The receptor source for this set is a man in his sixties with acute or convalescent COVID-19.

The gene calls are TRBV2 and TRBJ2-5; TRBD1 aligns across 7 bases. Germline V lookup: CDR1 SNHLY, CDR2 FYNNEI. The trim removed 10 bases at V and 4 bases at J, leaving 6 bases unmatched. There are 12 residues in the CDR3. The CDR3 nucleotides read TGTGCCACCCAGGGGGTCGGAGAGACCCAGTACTTC. As protein: CATQGVGETQYF.

This clone was observed a single time. The V and J genes are TRBV29-1 and TRBJ2-3; D perhaps matches TRBD2 (6 bases). The germline V gene has CDR1 SQVTM and CDR2 ANQGSEA. The germline V and J ends were trimmed by 3 bases and 1 base, with 20 bases remaining between them. This CDR3 has 17 residues. The CDR3 coding sequence is TGCAGCGTTGACGTCCGGCGTGACGGGAGCGGCACAGATACGCAGTATTTT. Its protein product is CSVDVRRDGSGTDTQYF.

The chain combines TRBV7-6 with TRBJ2-1; D is perhaps TRBD1 (6 bases). V dropped 4 bases and J dropped 9 bases, with 16 bases sitting between them. The CDR3 contains 14 residues. Germline V gene sequence: CDR1 SGHVS, CDR2 FNYEAQ. The CDR3 protein is CASSSREGVGEQFF. CDR3 in DNA: TGTGCCAGCAGCTCCCGCGAGGGGGTGGGTGAGCAGTTCTTC.

The CDR3 DNA follows: TGCGCCAGCCCACAGAGGGTGTATTACACTGAAGCTTTCTTT. Protein: CASPQRVYYTEAFF. The genes are TRBV10-1 and TRBJ1-1; D remains ambiguous. V lost 8 bases, J lost 3 bases, and 16 bases lay in between. Germline V CDR1 and CDR2: WNHNN, SYGVQD (reference sequence). The CDR3 covers 14 residues.

This clone was observed at least ten times. The V gene is TRBV5-5, the J gene TRBJ2-2; 9 bases fit TRBD2. This CDR3 comprises 16 residues. Trimming removed 4 bases from V and 2 bases from J; junction bases left unmatched: 6. Per germline, CDR1 SGHKS and CDR2 YYEKEE (reference sequence). In DNA, the CDR3 is TGTGCCAGCAGCCAAGGACTAGCGCTCAACACCGGGGAGCTGTTTTTT. It translates to CASSQGLALNTGELFF.

In this sample, this clone turned up a few times. J is TRBJ2-3 and V is TRBV5-4; D may be TRBD1 (6 bases). CDR3 length: 15 residues. V was shortened by 0 bases and J by 0 bases, with 8 bases between the two germline ends. Per the germline V gene, CDR1 is SGHNT and CDR2 is YYREEE (reference sequence). CDR3 in DNA: TGTGCCAGCAGCTTGGAGGGGGAGAGCACAGATACGCAGTATTTT. The encoded protein is CASSLEGESTDTQYF. Drawing the rest from reference TRBV5-4 and TRBJ2-3, the complete variable domain is ETGVTQSPTHLIKTRGQQVTLRCSSQSGHNTVSWYQQALGQGPQFIFQYYREEENGRGNFPPRFSGLQFPNYSSELNVNALELDDSALYLCASSLEGESTDTQYFGPGTRLTVL.

The V and J genes are TRBV28 and TRBJ1-4; TRBD1 is a possible D gene (5 bases). Germline V gives CDR1 MDHEN, CDR2 SYDVKM. This CDR3 has 15 residues. Trimming left V 1 base short and J 6 bases short, with 12 bases between. CDR3 DNA sequence: TGTGCCAGCAGTTTATTGGGCAGGGAACATGAAAAACTGTTTTTT. This sequence encodes CASSLLGREHEKLFF. Drawing the rest from reference TRBV28 and TRBJ1-4, the complete variable domain is DVKVTQSSRYLVKRTGEKVFLECVQDMDHENMFWYRQDPGLGLRLIYFSYDVKMKEKGDIPEGYSVSREKKERFSLILESASTNQTSMYLCASSLLGREHEKLFFGSGTQLSVL.

The CDR3 nucleotides are TGTGCCAGCAGTCCTCCGGGACAGACTATCTACGAGCAGTACTTC. Its translation is CASSPPGQTIYEQYF. This chain uses TRBV6-5 with TRBJ2-7, with 7 bases lining up with TRBD1. The CDR3 totals 15 residues. The V gene end was trimmed by 5 bases and the J gene end by 3 bases; junction bases not matched to a gene: 10. In germline, CDR1 is MNHEY, CDR2 SVGAGI.

The chain uses TRBV7-8 and TRBJ1-5, with D uncertain. Trimming stripped 2 bases from V and 2 bases from J, with 13 bases between. There are 16 residues in the CDR3. The germline V gene has CDR1 SGHVS and CDR2 FQNEAQ. The CDR3 loop is CASSLTAVSGNQPQHF. The DNA of the CDR3 is TGTGCCAGCAGCTTAACGGCGGTTTCGGGCAATCAGCCCCAGCATTTT. Full variable domain (outside the CDR3, taken from reference TRBV7-8 and TRBJ1-5): GAGVSQSPRYKVAKRGQDVALRCDPISGHVSLFWYQQALGQGPEFLTYFQNEAQLDKSGLPSDRFFAERPEGSVSTLKIQRTQQEDSAVYLCASSLTAVSGNQPQHFGDGTRLSIL.